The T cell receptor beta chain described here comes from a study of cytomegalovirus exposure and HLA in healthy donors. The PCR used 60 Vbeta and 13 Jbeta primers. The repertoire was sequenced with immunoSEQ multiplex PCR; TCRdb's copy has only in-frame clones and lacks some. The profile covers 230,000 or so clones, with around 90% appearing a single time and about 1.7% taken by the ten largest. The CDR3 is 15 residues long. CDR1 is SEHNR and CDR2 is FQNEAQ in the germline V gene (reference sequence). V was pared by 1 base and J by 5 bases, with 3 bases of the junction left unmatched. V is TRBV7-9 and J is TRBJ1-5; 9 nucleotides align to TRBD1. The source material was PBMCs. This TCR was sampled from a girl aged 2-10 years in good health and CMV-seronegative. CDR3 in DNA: TGTGCCAGCAGCTTAGGGGGACAGGGAGATCAGCCCCAGCATTTT. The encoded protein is CASSLGGQGDQPQHF.